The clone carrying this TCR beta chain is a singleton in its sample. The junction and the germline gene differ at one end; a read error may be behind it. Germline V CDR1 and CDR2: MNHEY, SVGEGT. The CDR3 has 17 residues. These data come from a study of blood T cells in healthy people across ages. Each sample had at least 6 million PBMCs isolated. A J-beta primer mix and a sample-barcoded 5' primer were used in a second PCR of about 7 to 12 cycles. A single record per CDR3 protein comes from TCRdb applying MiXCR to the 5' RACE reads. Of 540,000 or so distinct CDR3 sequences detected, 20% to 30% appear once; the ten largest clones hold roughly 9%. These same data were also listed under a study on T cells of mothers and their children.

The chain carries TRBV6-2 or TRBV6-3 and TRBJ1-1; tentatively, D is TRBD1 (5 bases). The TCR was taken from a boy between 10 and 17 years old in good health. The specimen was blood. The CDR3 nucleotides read TGTGCCAGCGGTTACTCGCCCTTCGGGACGACAGACACTGAAGCTTTCTTT. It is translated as CASGYSPFGTTDTEAFF.